This TCR beta chain appears in the sequencing data of a study of T-cell reconstitution after alpha-beta-depleted transplantation in children. This sample's TCRbeta library carried unique molecular identifier barcodes. MiXCR, run by TCRdb on the PCR reads, gives a single entry per CDR3 protein. The table shows 450,000 to 600,000 distinct CDR3 sequences, with over 9.5% occurring only once. The TCR originated in a child aged 2 to 15 with inherited bone marrow failure, due to receive a stem cell transplant. The specimen was PBMCs, collected before TCRalphabeta/CD19-depleted stem cell transplant.

CDR3 nucleotide sequence: TGTGCCAGCAGTTCTCTTGTGGGCAGCTACAATGAGCAGTTCTTC. This encodes CASSSLVGSYNEQFF. This chain joins TRBV28 and TRBJ2-1; D is unresolved. Germline V CDR1 and CDR2: MDHEN, SYDVKM. This CDR3 contains 15 residues. Trimming took off 4 bases at V and 3 bases at J, with 13 bases between the two ends.